Below are 28 T cell receptor beta chains sequenced from a single sample in a study of OX40 agonist ivuxolimab in advanced cancers. Sequenced by immunoSEQ multiplex PCR; TCRdb stores in-frame clones only, minus some. The sample has tens of thousands of clones, roughly 88% seen once. The sequenced sample was CD4+ or CD8+ T cells sorted from blood, obtained in a trial of the OX40 agonist ivuxolimab. These receptors came from an adult with an advanced solid tumor such as melanoma, head and neck, liver or kidney cancer.

A remark on this clone: A junction boundary mismatches the germline segment, possibly from a read error. The V and J genes are TRBV7-8 and TRBJ2-1; D gene unclear. The CDR3 spans 15 residues. The germline gives CDR1 SGHVS, CDR2 FQNEAQ. In nucleotides, the CDR3 is TGTGCCAACAGCTTAAGCAGGAGCTCCTACAATGAGCAGTTCTTC. Translated, it gives CANSLSRSSYNEQFF.

V gene TRBV4-1 combines with J gene TRBJ2-2; the D gene is possibly TRBD2 (6 bases). The CDR3 covers 17 residues. Germline CDR1 is MGHRA and CDR2 is YSYEKL. The CDR3 sequence: CASRLDGGYANTGELFF. The CDR3 DNA sequence: TGCGCTTCACGTTTGGACGGGGGATACGCGAACACCGGGGAGCTGTTTTTT.

V usage is TRBV21-1 and J usage is TRBJ1-5. TRBV21-1 is listed as a pseudogene. The CDR3 covers 13 residues. The CDR3 sequence is CALRGVSNQPQHF. CDR3 coding DNA: TGTGCCCTAAGGGGGGTGAGCAATCAGCCCCAGCATTTT.

The chain is built from TRBV20-1 and TRBJ1-2; no definite D call. The CDR3 covers 11 residues. V shed 4 bases and J shed 12 bases, with 15 bases lying between them. CDR1 and CDR2 from the germline V gene are DFQATT and SNEGSKA (reference sequence). CDR3 in DNA: TGCAGTGCTACCGTTGGGGATCGTAACACCTTC. Its protein is CSATVGDRNTF.

The rearrangement uses TRBV5-1 and TRBJ1-4, with D hard to call. CDR3 length: 15 residues. Germline V gene lookup returns CDR1 SGHRS and CDR2 YFSETQ. V lost 4 bases and J lost 4, with 14 bases in between. The CDR3 nucleotides are TGCGCCAGCAGCCTATCAGGACGGTTTAATGAAAAACTGTTTTTT. Translation: CASSLSGRFNEKLFF.

CDR3 DNA: TGTGCCAGCAGACCCCGACAGGGAGGGGGCCAAGAGACCCAGTACTTC. Amino acid sequence: CASRPRQGGGQETQYF. This chain connects TRBV28 to TRBJ2-5; D may match TRBD1 or TRBD2 (7 bases each). Per germline, CDR1 MDHEN and CDR2 SYDVKM. The V end was cut by 6 bases, the J end by 1 base, with 18 bases between. The CDR3 consists of 16 residues.

This clone was detected a few times. The V and J genes are TRBV5-5 and TRBJ2-7; TRBD2 matches at 9 bases. Trimming removed 3 bases from V and 6 bases from J; junction bases left unmatched: 10. The CDR3 length is 15 residues. Germline V lookup: CDR1 SGHKS, CDR2 YYEKEE (reference sequence). CDR3 protein: CASSWGASGISEQYF. The CDR3 DNA follows: TGTGCCAGCAGCTGGGGGGCTAGCGGGATAAGCGAGCAGTACTTC.

CDR3 DNA sequence: TGTGCCAGCAGCCCCCGGGGGCCCACCGCAGGGGCCAACGTCCTGACTTTC. Translated, it gives CASSPRGPTAGANVLTF. The rearrangement joins TRBV7-8 to TRBJ2-6, with D possibly being TRBD1 or TRBD2 (6 bases each). The CDR3 contains 17 residues. V shed 5 bases and J shed 4 bases, with 18 bases lying between them. Germline loops: CDR1 SGHVS, CDR2 FQNEAQ.

The genes are TRBV27 and TRBJ2-7, with 8 bases that match TRBD1. Trimming at V came to 6 bases and at J to 1 base, leaving 14 bases not matched to a gene. The CDR3 totals 17 residues. Germline values: CDR1 MNHEY, CDR2 SMNVEV (reference sequence). The CDR3 spells CASRADPQGEHSYEQYF. The DNA of the CDR3 is TGTGCCAGCAGAGCCGATCCACAGGGGGAACATTCCTACGAGCAGTACTTC.

The chain combines TRBV11-2 with TRBJ2-2; unclear D gene. This CDR3 has 16 residues. Germline CDR1 and CDR2: SGHAT and FQNNGV. Trimming stripped 1 base from V and 2 bases from J, with 11 bases between. In DNA, the CDR3 is TGTGCCAGCAGCTTAGGTAACACCCTCAACACCGGGGAGCTGTTTTTT. Translation gives CASSLGNTLNTGELFF.

The genes are TRBV29-1 and TRBJ2-5; D not certain. The CDR3 extends over 12 amino acids. Germline V gives CDR1 SQVTM, CDR2 ANQGSEA. V lost 7 bases, J lost 3 bases, and 12 bases lay in between. This CDR3 reads CSESRTEETQYF. The DNA for the CDR3 is TGCAGCGAGTCTCGAACGGAAGAGACCCAGTACTTC.

The gene calls are TRBV7-2 and TRBJ1-5, with 7 bases lining up with TRBD1. V shed 4 bases and J 0 bases; nucleotides not matched to a gene: 12. The CDR3 spans 18 residues. Germline-derived CDR1 and CDR2 are SGHTA and FQGNSA. CDR3 DNA: TGTGCCAGCAGCTCTAACTTTATAGGGACAGCTAGCAATCAGCCCCAGCATTTT. Amino acids: CASSSNFIGTASNQPQHF.

This clone was found a few times. The chain links TRBV14 to TRBJ2-7; D ambiguous. The length of the CDR3 is 12 residues. V gave up 6 bases and J gave up 9 bases, with 15 bases separating them. Germline CDR1 SGHDN, CDR2 FVKESK. The CDR3 spells CASSPSGRLQYF. The DNA of the CDR3 is TGTGCCAGCAGTCCTTCGGGTAGACTGCAGTACTTC.

V usage is TRBV29-1 and J usage is TRBJ2-5, with D possibly being TRBD2 (6 bases). Germline V gene lookup returns CDR1 SQVTM and CDR2 ANQGSEA. V was trimmed by 1 base and J by 5 bases, leaving 11 bases between them. The CDR3 has 13 residues. The CDR3 sequence is CSVEGSGEETQYF. The CDR3 DNA reads as TGCAGCGTTGAAGGTTCGGGGGAGGAGACCCAGTACTTC.

The gene calls are TRBV28 and TRBJ2-5; D possibly corresponds to TRBD2 (6 bases). Trimming took 3 bases from V and 4 from J, leaving 12 bases between them. Germline CDR1 and CDR2: MDHEN and SYDVKM. The CDR3 consists of 14 residues. The CDR3 DNA follows: TGTGCCAGCAGTTTGACGGGAGTCTTAGAGACCCAGTACTTC. This encodes CASSLTGVLETQYF. Together with reference TRBV28 and TRBJ2-5, the CDR3 gives the full variable domain: DVKVTQSSRYLVKRTGEKVFLECVQDMDHENMFWYRQDPGLGLRLIYFSYDVKMKEKGDIPEGYSVSREKKERFSLILESASTNQTSMYLCASSLTGVLETQYFGPGTRLLVL.

This rearrangement joins TRBV7-2 to TRBJ2-1, with TRBD2 matching over 14 bases. The CDR3 is 15 amino acids. The V gene end was trimmed by 5 bases and the J gene end by 9 bases; junction bases not matched to a gene: 6. Germline CDR1 and CDR2: SGHTA and FQGNSA. The CDR3 nucleotides are TGTGCCAGCAGCCTGGGACTAGCGGGAGCGCGTGAGCAGTTCTTC. The encoded protein is CASSLGLAGAREQFF.

The V and J genes are TRBV9 and TRBJ2-3, with 8 nucleotides matching TRBD2. This CDR3 region has 16 residues. Germline V gives CDR1 SGDLS, CDR2 YYNGEE. After removal of 0 bases from V and 2 bases from J, the junction contained 5 bases not matched to a gene. The CDR3 here is CASSVVPGGPTDTQYF. As DNA, the CDR3 is TGTGCCAGCAGCGTAGTCCCGGGAGGGCCCACAGATACGCAGTATTTT.

V gene TRBV18 combines with J gene TRBJ1-2; TRBD1 might be the D (6 bases). This CDR3 has 14 amino acids. Germline CDR1 KGHSH, CDR2 LQKENI. V shed 2 bases and J shed 4 bases, with 11 bases lying between them. The CDR3 loop is CASSPVTGLYGYTF. The CDR3 region has the DNA TGTGCCAGCTCACCAGTGACAGGCCTCTATGGCTACACCTTC.

This clone was recorded once. The sample carries other DNA sequences with the same CDR3. The chain is built from TRBV7-3 and TRBJ2-5, with a weak D call TRBD2 (6 bases). In germline, CDR1 is SGHTA, CDR2 FQGTGA. V dropped 3 bases and J dropped 1 base, with 6 bases sitting between them. The CDR3 spans 13 residues. The CDR3 spells CASSFGGQETQYF. CDR3 nucleotide sequence: TGTGCCAGCAGCTTCGGGGGCCAAGAGACCCAGTACTTC.

The chain combines TRBV2 with TRBJ1-1, with D tentatively TRBD1 (5 bases). Germline V lookup: CDR1 SNHLY, CDR2 FYNNEI. The ends were cut back, 8 bases at V and 2 bases at J, with 9 bases in the middle. There are 12 residues in the CDR3. The CDR3 is CASRGDNTEAFF. The CDR3 nucleotides read TGTGCCAGCCGGGGGGACAACACTGAAGCTTTCTTT.

CDR3 DNA sequence: TGTGCCAGCAGTGCCCGGGACAGTATAAGAAGTAATGAGCAGTTCTTC. Amino acids: CASSARDSIRSNEQFF. V usage is TRBV2 and J usage is TRBJ2-1; 7 nucleotides match TRBD1. The V gene's germline CDR1 is SNHLY and CDR2 FYNNEI. The CDR3 sequence is 16 residues long. J gave up 7 bases and V 4 bases, and 13 bases lay outside the gene matches.

The CDR3 loop is CASSLAKLAGVADTQYF. CDR3 DNA sequence: TGTGCCAGCAGCTTGGCCAAACTAGCGGGAGTGGCAGATACGCAGTATTTT. The V and J genes are TRBV5-4 and TRBJ2-3; the match to TRBD2 covers 11 bases. CDR1 and CDR2 (germline): SGHNT, YYREEE (reference sequence). The CDR3 extends over 17 amino acids. Unmatched junction bases numbered 7, after V lost 0 bases and J lost 4 bases. Drawing the rest from reference TRBV5-4 and TRBJ2-3, the complete variable domain is ETGVTQSPTHLIKTRGQQVTLRCSSQSGHNTVSWYQQALGQGPQFIFQYYREEENGRGNFPPRFSGLQFPNYSSELNVNALELDDSALYLCASSLAKLAGVADTQYFGPGTRLTVL.

The rearrangement links TRBV18 to TRBJ2-1; 11 positions match TRBD2. Trimming cost V 2 bases and J 8 bases; bases outside gene matches: 5. Germline assignment: CDR1 KGHSH and CDR2 LQKENI. The CDR3 totals 15 residues. The CDR3 DNA reads TGTGCCAGCTCACCAACTAGCGGGAGTACGTATGAGCAGTTCTTC. It is translated as CASSPTSGSTYEQFF.

This clone has only a few counts. The rearrangement uses TRBV7-2 and TRBJ2-5, with D tentatively TRBD1 (6 bases). Trimming pared 5 bases from V and 3 bases from J, leaving 10 bases between. This CDR3 has 13 amino acids. From germline, CDR1 is SGHTA and CDR2 FQGNSA. CDR3 sequence reads: CASSLRQEETQYF. CDR3 sequence (DNA): TGTGCCAGCAGCCTGAGACAGGAAGAGACCCAGTACTTC. The complete variable domain, with remaining parts taken from reference TRBV7-2 and TRBJ2-5, reads GAGVSQSPSNKVTEKGKDVELRCDPISGHTALYWYRQSLGQGLEFLIYFQGNSAPDKSGLPSDRFSAERTGGSVSTLTIQRTQQEDSAVYLCASSLRQEETQYFGPGTRLLVL.

The chain uses TRBV12-5 and TRBJ2-1; 7 bases are a match to TRBD2. This CDR3 contains 16 residues. The germline gives CDR1 LGHNT, CDR2 FRNRAP. V was clipped by 5 bases and J by 4 bases; unmatched bases: 11. The DNA for the CDR3 is TGTGCTAGTGGTACCTCTACTAGCGCACCTTACAATGAGCAGTTCTTC. Its protein is CASGTSTSAPYNEQFF.

V usage is TRBV7-2 and J usage is TRBJ1-6; unclear D gene. The CDR3 contains 13 residues. The ends were cut back, 7 bases at V and 7 bases at J, with 11 bases in the middle. Germline V CDR1 and CDR2: SGHTA, FQGNSA. CDR3 sequence: CASKGGPNSPLHF. Here the CDR3 DNA reads TGTGCCAGCAAGGGAGGGCCCAATTCACCCCTCCACTTT.

V usage is TRBV5-1 and J usage is TRBJ2-3, with 11 bases aligning to TRBD2. Per the germline V gene, CDR1 is SGHRS and CDR2 is YFSETQ. This CDR3 spans 17 amino acids. Trimming took 1 base from V and 2 from J; bases not matched to a gene: 6. The CDR3 sequence: CASSLLASGGNTDTQYF. The DNA for the CDR3 is TGCGCCAGCAGCTTGCTGGCTAGCGGGGGGAACACAGATACGCAGTATTTT.

The genes are TRBV28 and TRBJ1-5, with no clear D. Germline V lookup: CDR1 MDHEN, CDR2 SYDVKM. The CDR3 totals 14 residues. The ends were cut back, 2 bases at V and 1 base at J, with 6 bases in the middle. The CDR3 spells CASSLGQSNQPQHF. The CDR3 region has the DNA TGTGCCAGCAGTTTAGGGCAGAGCAATCAGCCCCAGCATTTT.